Included here is one TCR beta chain sequence, with context. There are a few counts of this clone. Its antigen is still unknown. Base qualities are not recorded, but no much larger clone differs from it by a single base. The sample comes from a study of cytomegalovirus exposure and HLA in healthy donors (dated by TCRdb to the late 2010s). Background on the whole study: In an earlier analysis of 587 of the donors, about 270 Gb of sequence data and some 100 million unique TCR beta sequences from 150 million to 200 million T cells were reported. An early release covering about 600 HLA-typed donors comprised approximately 300 gigabases of sequencing data and approximately 85 million unique TCR sequences. Among the roughly 430 genotyped donors, around 81% belonged to the genetic ancestry cluster associated with self-reported Caucasian donors. The study was designed to test whether signatures of past pathogen exposure could be identified by cataloging public T cell receptors. Using immunosequencing, the study profiled T cell repertoires from 666 subjects and related those repertoires to cytomegalovirus serostatus. Along with the roughly 610-subject first cohort, a separate validation cohort of approximately 110 different subjects was used. To predict cytomegalovirus infection status, the study combined high-throughput TCR immunosequencing, statistical association of individual TCRs with disease status, and machine learning. A later analysis re-examined previously published TCR beta repertoires from roughly 650 donors and added high-resolution HLA genotyping to investigate patterns of TCR occurrence. Rather than drawing on any new phenotypic data, the later analysis identified candidate immune exposures from TCR beta sequences and the way those sequences occurred across donors. An earlier analysis of some 600 of the donors applied high-throughput TCR beta sequencing to assess whether each TCR beta V gene segment acted as functional or pseudogenic. Donor age, sex, ethnicity and CMV serostatus were compiled alongside the repertoire data. A later genetic analysis took genome-wide SNP genotypes for about 55% of the 666 donors and used that subset as a discovery cohort. Every discovery cohort repertoire had been produced on one sequencing platform. Class I and class II HLA loci were covered by the typing at four-digit resolution. The number of typed donors differed by locus: 629-630 for A, B, C, DRB1 and DQB1; 522 for DQA1; around 610 for DPA1; and about 470 for DPB1. Several DR-DQ haplotypes were treated as single units for association and clustering because of strong linkage in the cohort. Among some 410 genotyped donors of the cohort, an average of approximately 200,000 unique TCR beta nucleotide sequences was sequenced per donor, of which 15% to 20% were non-productive.

The cohort was made up of approximately 670 healthy bone marrow donors. Cohort members were all nominally healthy when sampled, although unrecorded immune exposures were likely present. The donor tested CMV seronegative and was one of the 352 seronegative cohort members. A peripheral blood sample was collected from each donor, and TCR beta sequencing was performed on peripheral blood mononuclear cells. The Qiagen DNeasy Blood Extraction Kit was used to extract genomic DNA from the blood cell samples. Library preparation was by the immunoSEQ multiplex PCR assay. For the multiplex PCR, a mixture combining 60 forward primers for TCR Vbeta segments and 13 reverse primers for TCR Jbeta segments was used. The CDR3 region of rearranged TCR beta genes was amplified from genomic DNA by a multiplex PCR assay. On the Illumina HiSeq System, the amplified TCR beta libraries were sequenced as 87-base-pair reads. As for the authors' bioinformatics: In a later analysis, tens of millions of unique TCR beta chains were counted across the roughly 700 repertoires, and roughly 11 million of these chains were shared by at least two donors. A nearest-neighbor algorithm error-corrected the raw reads and collapsed the reads into unique sequences, merging closely related sequences to remove PCR and sequencing errors. V, D and J gene segments were assigned by aligning CDR3 sequences to IMGT reference sequences. For a sequence to be retained, a match of at least six nucleotides was required to both a V gene segment and a J gene segment. A rearrangement was called productive if the CDR3 had no stop codons and remained in frame with V and J, and every other rearrangement was called non-productive. CDR3 was defined by IMGT convention, running from the second conserved V-encoded cysteine to the conserved J-encoded phenylalanine. The earlier analysis of about 530 of the donors excluded any sequence lacking an unambiguous match to a single V gene segment. An earlier analysis of several hundred of the donors called V segments functional above 56.7% productive rearrangements and segregating when the between-donor standard deviation exceeded 5%. A statistical classification framework was built to diagnose cytomegalovirus status from the catalog of TCR beta chain sequences. V and J gene assignment, in a later analysis, came from comparing TCR nucleotide sequences with IMGT/GENE-DB human TR gene sequences. A later analysis assigned CDR3 sequences and most-parsimonious VDJ recombination scenarios with the TCRdist pipeline. In a later analysis, each TCR beta chain was defined by its CDR3 amino acid sequence together with its V-gene family, and reads without a unique V-gene family were excluded. As a way to deal with suspected cross-contamination and a sequencing artifact, a later analysis dropped under 600 nucleotide sequences that were highly shared and had low generation probability. For each public chain, a later analysis derived a clonal expansion index from normalized ranks of inferred template counts within each repertoire. A later analysis computed generation probabilities with a VDJ recombination model fitted to out-of-frame rearrangements, and checked the results against IGoR. In a later analysis, hypergeometric tests were used to score TCR-TCR, TCR-HLA and TCR-CMV co-occurrence, with a repertoire-size bias correction applied to TCR pairs. In a later analysis, false discovery rates were estimated by permuting HLA or CMV assignments 20 times. A later analysis grouped co-occurring TCRs with DBSCAN, adding TCRdist sequence similarity when clustering within HLA-allele-positive subsets. Repertoires with fewer than 30,000 or more than 120,000 public chains, plus five repertoires with anomalous nucleotide sharing, were excluded from co-occurrence clustering. What TCRdb holds here is the immuneACCESS table cut down to in-frame rearrangements. Part of the clones is not present; checked against another copy, under half of the missing clones reflect an unresolved V gene, and the others are unexplained. Clone size and V and J calls were adopted from that table, with D and trimming inferred from the DNA. The sample records approximately 110,000 clones, about 79% of which are singletons. In total, the top ten clones hold around 2.5% of the sample.

CDR1 and CDR2 are drawn from the germline V gene: SGHRS, YFSETQ. V is reduced by 0 bases and J by 3 bases, leaving a spacing of 9 bases between them. Spanning cysteine to phenylalanine, the CDR3 consists of 14 amino acids. Only the CDR3 part of the read is kept: 42 bases, read in frame from the first base. Here is what the overall study found, with its caveats: Because HLA typing was unavailable for some donors at each locus, only the typed subset was used in association tests. In a later analysis, TCR association rates were found to vary across HLA loci, with the most associated TCRs seen for DRB1 alleles and the fewest for HLA-C alleles. In both the original and validation cohorts, the classifier was reported to diagnose cytomegalovirus status with high specificity and sensitivity. Sequencing depth was assumed to be roughly uniform across donors in the presence/absence analyses, though that assumption may not hold. A further reported finding was that TCR beta sequences accurately predicted the HLA-A and HLA-B alleles for most subjects in the first cohort. A few of the identified cytomegalovirus-associated TCR beta chains were confirmed in vitro to be specific for cytomegalovirus antigens. Broadly in line with IMGT annotations, most TCR beta V segments showed up in productive rearrangements about 87% or about 30% of the time in an earlier analysis of approximately 600 of the donors. Assigning TCR associations to individual alleles was difficult when HLA alleles, especially DR and DQ, strongly co-occurred. The cohort was sequenced for TCR beta chains only, and without alpha or paired-chain data the features that could be detected were limited. At a false discovery rate of 0.05, a later analysis linked 16,951 TCR beta sequences to specific HLA alleles. According to a later analysis, parvovirus B19, influenza, CMV and Epstein-Barr virus appeared linked to several top co-occurrence clusters. Some IMGT-functional V segments, including TRBV6-2 and TRBV6-3, could not be told apart with the 87-base-pair reads, so those segments were excluded. A cluster of highly shared sequence variants was judged likely to represent a technical artifact of the sequencing pipeline. A total of about 180 TCR beta chains were listed by the study as associated with cytomegalovirus. A later genetic analysis reported fewer N-insertions in productive TCRs among donors in an Asian-associated ancestry cluster than the roughly 700-donor mean. CMV serostatus was the only immune exposure information available for the cohort. Linkage disequilibrium might explain the correlated functional status among segregating V segments, but an unknown experimental factor could not be ruled out. A later analysis found that HLA-associated TCR beta chains were more clonally expanded and had lower generation probabilities than equally common non-associated chains. Most TCR sequences were observed very rarely across donors, whereas some public TCRs were present in many individuals. The authors suggested that the approach could potentially be generalized to other disease states and immunological phenotypes. Most CMV-associated TCR beta chains appeared to be HLA-restricted in a later analysis, and the HLA associations seemed to be driven largely by CMV exposure. Because counts were too low, seventeen rarely observed V segments, including chromosome 9 orphons, were excluded from the earlier analysis of about 500 of the donors. In a later genetic analysis, a missense DCLRE1C variant was associated with V-gene and J-gene trimming of TCR beta chains, and the association was replicated in an independent cohort.

Sequenced: PBMCs. This clonotype was obtained from a woman in her late teens or twenties in good health and CMV-seronegative. The rearranged chain carries TRBV5-1 and TRBJ1-1; matching of 5 bases hints at TRBD1 as the D gene. The DNA is TGCGCCAGCAGCTTGGAGGGGCCCTACACTGAAGCTTTCTTT. The resulting protein is CASSLEGPYTEAFF.